The 22 T cell receptor beta chains in this list originate from one sample, sequenced in a study of spatial heterogeneity in lung cancer. Indicated time point: blood at routine non-recurrence follow-up after resection. TCRdb processed the 5' RACE reads anew with MiXCR; each CDR3 protein has one entry. The sample contains 40,000 to 50,000 distinct CDR3 sequences, about 10% of which appear only once. Sequenced material: PBMCs, taken at follow-up. The origin of the receptors is a female donor with early-stage non-small cell lung cancer.

This clonotype has a count of ten or more. This chain connects TRBV7-8 to TRBJ2-3; 13 bases line up with TRBD2. CDR3 length equals 15 residues. In germline, CDR1 is SGHVS, CDR2 FQNEAQ. J gave up 8 bases and V 4 bases, and 6 bases lay outside the gene matches. The CDR3 DNA follows: TGTGCCAGCAGCTGGGGACTAGCGGGGAGTGGTACGCAGTATTTT. Protein sequence: CASSWGLAGSGTQYF. The whole variable domain, remainder taken from reference TRBV7-8 and TRBJ2-3, is GAGVSQSPRYKVAKRGQDVALRCDPISGHVSLFWYQQALGQGPEFLTYFQNEAQLDKSGLPSDRFFAERPEGSVSTLKIQRTQQEDSAVYLCASSWGLAGSGTQYFGPGTRLTVL.

A note on this clonotype: Given a much more abundant clone one base away, this may be a read error. V usage is TRBV28 and J usage is TRBJ1-2; D remains ambiguous. This CDR3 region has 11 residues. Germline V lookup: CDR1 MDHEN, CDR2 SYDVKM. In nucleotides, the CDR3 is TGTGCCAGCACCCGGACTGGCGGCTACGCCTTC. Encoded protein: CASTRTGGYAF.

This clonotype was picked up many times. This rearrangement joins TRBV30 to TRBJ1-1; D uncertain. Per germline, CDR1 GTSNPN and CDR2 SVGIG (reference sequence). Trimming left V 0 bases short and J 0 bases short, with 8 bases between. CDR3 length equals 14 residues. CDR3 loop: CAWSVYGVNTEAFF. The CDR3 nucleotides are TGTGCCTGGAGTGTATATGGGGTGAACACTGAAGCTTTCTTT.

This clonotype was counted many times. The J gene is TRBJ2-7, the V gene TRBV29-1; tentative D call: TRBD1 (6 bases). Germline CDR1 is SQVTM and CDR2 is ANQGSEA. The CDR3 runs 15 residues. The V end was cut by 6 bases, the J end by 0 bases, with 18 bases between. The CDR3 loop is CSVGQPGRLSYEQYF. In DNA, the CDR3 is TGCAGCGTGGGACAACCGGGACGGCTCTCCTACGAGCAGTACTTC.

This clonotype was counted ten times or more. The chain uses TRBV5-6 and TRBJ1-2, with TRBD1 matching 7 bases. V gave up 2 bases and J gave up 4 bases; unmatched junction bases: 8. Germline CDR1 reads SGHDT; CDR2 reads YYEEEE. The CDR3 sequence is 15 residues long. CDR3 in DNA: TGTGCCAGCAGCTTTCACAACAGGGGTGGCTATGGCTACACCTTC. Protein: CASSFHNRGGYGYTF.

The chain uses TRBV29-1 and TRBJ2-5; 10 bases fit TRBD1. Germline values: CDR1 SQVTM, CDR2 ANQGSEA. The CDR3 has 15 amino acids. V shed 6 bases and J 5 bases; nucleotides not matched to a gene: 12. In DNA, the CDR3 is TGCAGCGTAGAAACCGGGACAGGGGAGCGGGAGACCCAGTACTTC. This encodes CSVETGTGERETQYF.

A few counts support this clonotype. The chain is built from TRBV10-1 and TRBJ2-7, with D uncertain. Germline loops: CDR1 WNHNN, CDR2 SYGVQD (reference sequence). V was clipped by 10 bases and J by 3 bases, with 7 bases between them. The CDR3 runs 10 residues. CDR3 nucleotides: TGCGCCACCGCGAACTACGAGCAGTACTTC. Protein sequence: CATANYEQYF.

Ten or more counts support this clonotype. This chain links TRBV3-1 with TRBJ1-1, with no clear D. The length of the CDR3 is 13 residues. Germline V lookup: CDR1 LGHDT, CDR2 YNNKEL (reference sequence). V lost 0 bases and J lost 11, with 13 bases in between. For the CDR3, the DNA is TGTGCCAGCAGCCAAGAAACGGAGCATGGGGCTTTCTTT. Translating gives CASSQETEHGAFF.

The rearrangement uses TRBV7-2 and TRBJ2-3, with 7 bases aligning to TRBD2. In germline, CDR1 is SGHTA, CDR2 FQGNSA. The V segment lost 3 bases and the J segment 0 bases; nucleotides outside the gene matches: 3. The CDR3 runs 15 residues. The CDR3 sequence is CASSFTGGSTDTQYF. The CDR3 DNA follows: TGTGCCAGCAGCTTTACGGGGGGAAGCACAGATACGCAGTATTTT. Variable domain in full (rest from reference TRBV7-2 and TRBJ2-3): GAGVSQSPSNKVTEKGKDVELRCDPISGHTALYWYRQSLGQGLEFLIYFQGNSAPDKSGLPSDRFSAERTGGSVSTLTIQRTQQEDSAVYLCASSFTGGSTDTQYFGPGTRLTVL.

With respect to this clonotype: Since a much larger clone is just one base distant, this may be a read error. The chain employs TRBV27 and TRBJ2-7, with 10 bases lining up with TRBD1. V lost 0 bases, J lost 6 bases, and 11 bases stayed unmatched. CDR3 size: 17 residues. The germline V gene encodes CDR1 MNHEY and CDR2 SMNVEV (reference sequence). Here the CDR3 DNA reads TGTGCCAGCAGTTTATCCCCCAAACCGGGACAGGGGAGCGAGCAGTACTTC. Residues: CASSLSPKPGQGSEQYF.

This clonotype was seen only a few times. The chain carries TRBV6-5 and TRBJ2-5; D gene unclear. The CDR3 contains 14 residues. CDR1 MNHEY and CDR2 SVGAGI come from the germline V gene. V lost 2 bases to trimming and J lost 4 bases, with 11 bases between them. In DNA, the CDR3 is TGTGCCAGCAGTTACAGTAGATTCGCAGAGACCCAGTACTTC. Protein: CASSYSRFAETQYF.

There are a few counts of this clonotype. The chain combines TRBV7-2 with TRBJ1-5; D is ambiguous. V was shortened by 0 bases and J by 8 bases, with 11 bases between the two germline ends. This CDR3 has 14 amino acids. Germline CDR1 and CDR2: SGHTA and FQGNSA. CDR3: CASSLASTTKPQHF. Here the CDR3 DNA reads TGTGCCAGCAGCTTAGCGTCTACGACTAAGCCCCAGCATTTT. Full variable domain (remainder filled in from reference TRBV7-2 and TRBJ1-5): GAGVSQSPSNKVTEKGKDVELRCDPISGHTALYWYRQSLGQGLEFLIYFQGNSAPDKSGLPSDRFSAERTGGSVSTLTIQRTQQEDSAVYLCASSLASTTKPQHFGDGTRLSIL.

This clonotype was seen more than once but under ten times. This chain joins TRBV30 and TRBJ2-5; 8 nucleotides match TRBD1. This CDR3 region has 15 residues. The germline gives CDR1 GTSNPN, CDR2 SVGIG (reference sequence). After removal of 1 base from V and 2 bases from J, the junction contained 6 bases not matched to a gene. Written as DNA, the CDR3 is TGTGCCTGGAGTGGACAGGGGTCGCTGCAAGAGACCCAGTACTTC. Its protein product is CAWSGQGSLQETQYF.

The chain joins TRBV2 to TRBJ2-1, with 7 bases lining up with TRBD1. The J segment lost 6 bases and the V segment lost 6 bases, leaving 5 bases of the junction unmatched. The CDR3 runs to 13 residues. Germline CDR1 SNHLY, CDR2 FYNNEI. DNA for the CDR3: TGTGCCAGCAGGTTAGAGGGGGCCAATGAGCAGTTCTTC. The encoded protein is CASRLEGANEQFF.

This clonotype was seen only a few times. The genes are TRBV25-1 and TRBJ1-5, with D hard to call. There are 14 residues in the CDR3. V gave up 2 bases and J gave up 4 bases, with 9 bases separating them. Per the germline V gene, CDR1 is MGHDK and CDR2 is SYGVNS. The CDR3 DNA is TGTGCCAGCAGTGAAGAAGGCAGAAATCAGCCCCAGCATTTT. Translating it yields CASSEEGRNQPQHF.

The table lists this clonotype with many counts. The gene calls are TRBV6-1 and TRBJ1-2, with a tentative D call TRBD1 (5 bases). In germline, CDR1 is MNHNS, CDR2 SASEGT. V was pared by 4 bases and J by 4 bases, with 13 bases between. There are 14 residues in the CDR3. CDR3 nucleotides: TGTGCCAGCAGTGTAGGGGCGCAGGTCTATGGCTACACCTTC. Translated: CASSVGAQVYGYTF.

The rearrangement joins TRBV5-1 to TRBJ2-1; D is tentatively TRBD1 or TRBD2 (5 bases each). The V end was cut by 4 bases, the J end by 9 bases, with 11 bases between. This CDR3 is 12 amino acids long. Germline-derived CDR1 and CDR2 are SGHRS and YFSETQ. Here the CDR3 reads CASSTNGGEQFF. The CDR3 nucleotides read TGCGCCAGCAGCACCAATGGGGGTGAGCAGTTCTTC.

This chain uses TRBV7-9 with TRBJ1-5; D not certain. The CDR3 totals 13 residues. Germline CDR1 reads SEHNR; CDR2 reads FQNEAQ (reference sequence). Trimming stripped 7 bases from V and 0 bases from J, with 7 bases between. The CDR3 loop is CASTLGSNQPQHF. The CDR3 DNA reads TGTGCCAGCACCCTGGGTAGCAATCAGCCCCAGCATTTT.

This clonotype was counted ten times or more. The chain joins TRBV6-5 to TRBJ1-2; D gene uncertain. Germline values: CDR1 MNHEY, CDR2 SVGAGI. CDR3 size: 13 residues. V lost 8 bases, J lost 3 bases, and 13 bases lay in between. The CDR3 sequence is CASALREDYGYTF. Here the CDR3 DNA reads TGTGCCAGCGCTTTAAGAGAGGACTATGGCTACACCTTC.

This clonotype was recorded many times. The rearrangement links TRBV5-1 to TRBJ1-1, with D possibly being TRBD1 (5 bases). Germline CDR1 SGHRS, CDR2 YFSETQ. V was clipped by 1 base and J by 0 bases, with 13 bases between them. The CDR3 is 16 residues long. The DNA for the CDR3 is TGCGCCAGCAGCTTGTCTGGAAGGGGCCTGAACACTGAAGCTTTCTTT. Translating it yields CASSLSGRGLNTEAFF.

This clonotype has only a few counts. The gene calls are TRBV7-8 and TRBJ1-1; TRBD1 might be the D (5 bases). The CDR3 consists of 13 residues. In germline, CDR1 is SGHVS, CDR2 FQNEAQ. With 4 bases removed from V and 0 bases from J, the gap between germline ends came to 6 bases. CDR3 in DNA: TGTGCCAGCAGCTACAGGCTGAACACTGAAGCTTTCTTT. Protein product: CASSYRLNTEAFF.

The chain recombines TRBV6-1 with TRBJ2-7; D is unclear. This CDR3 is built from 11 residues. The germline V and J ends were trimmed by 6 bases and 3 bases, with 6 bases remaining between them. Per germline, CDR1 MNHNS and CDR2 SASEGT. The CDR3 loop reads CASRDFYEQYF. The CDR3 DNA reads as TGTGCCAGCAGGGATTTCTACGAGCAGTACTTC.